This is a list of T cell receptor beta chains from one sample in a study of blood T cell repertoires in COVID-19. Some clones are missing from TCRdb's copy, which holds only in-frame ones; the method was immunoSEQ multiplex PCR. The sample yields tens of thousands of clones, 90% seen once. Material: peripheral blood. The receptors stem from a human donor with active COVID-19. The donor label of this sample is uncertain. CDR3s include the opening cysteine and the closing phenylalanine or tryptophan. D genes are given only for firm matches. Size values are once, few and many counts, or a class for expanded clones, and some rows have none.

V	D	J	size	DNA	CDR3
TRBV7-6	TRBD2	TRBJ2-7	.	TGTGCCAGCAGCGCCGGGACTAGCGGGAAGTACGAGCAGTACTTC	CASSAGTSGKYEQYF
TRBV5-4	.	TRBJ1-1	.	TGTGCCAGCAGCTTGGACGGGGTTGTAAAGACTGAAGCTTTCTTT	CASSLDGVVKTEAFF
TRBV7-9	.	TRBJ1-1	.	TGTGCCAGCAGCGGCGGTAGCATGAACACTGAAGCTTTCTTT	CASSGGSMNTEAFF
TRBV5-4	TRBD2	TRBJ2-3	.	TGTGCCAGCAGCTTGGGGGGGAGGGGCACAGATACGCAGTATTTT	CASSLGGRGTDTQYF
TRBV5-4	.	TRBJ2-5	.	TGTGCCAGCAGCTTGGTAGTGGGCGCAGAGACCCAGTACTTC	CASSLVVGAETQYF
TRBV5-1	TRBD2	TRBJ2-1	.	TGCGCCAGCAGCGGGACTAGCGGGGGCCACAATGAGCAGTTCTTC	CASSGTSGGHNEQFF
TRBV20-1	.	TRBJ2-3	.	TGCAGTGCTAGTTTGACTATCGAGTCAGGTACGCAGTATTTT	CSASLTIESGTQYF
TRBV6-5	TRBD2	TRBJ2-5	.	TGTGCCAGCAGTTACTCTGGTAGCGGGGGGGAAGAGACCCAGTACTTC	CASSYSGSGGEETQYF
TRBV9	TRBD2	TRBJ2-1	.	TGTGCCAGCAGCCCCCCTTTTAGTGCGGGGGGGCGTGAGCAGTTCTTC	CASSPPFSAGGREQFF
TRBV11-2	.	TRBJ2-2	.	TGTGCCAGCAGCTACGCCAGCACCGGGGAGCTGTTTTTT	CASSYASTGELFF
TRBV5-8	TRBD1	TRBJ2-5	.	TGTGCCAGCAGCCCGACAGGGGCGGAGGAGACCCAGTACTTC	CASSPTGAEETQYF
TRBV24-1	.	TRBJ2-1	.	TGTGCCACCAGTGATCCCACGGACAGCGCCGGAAATGAGCAGTTCTTC	CATSDPTDSAGNEQFF
TRBV27	TRBD1	TRBJ2-7	.	TGTGCCAGCAGTTTACTGGGACAGGGACACTACGAGCAGTACTTC	CASSLLGQGHYEQYF
TRBV19	TRBD1	TRBJ2-1	.	TGTGCCAGTACCAACACAGGGGGCGGCTACAATGAGCAGTTCTTC	CASTNTGGGYNEQFF
TRBV27	TRBD1	TRBJ2-2	.	TGTGCCAGCAGTTTAAAAAGGGGGACAGGTCTTTACACCGGGGAGCTGTTTTTT	CASSLKRGTGLYTGELFF
TRBV3-1/TRBV3-2	TRBD2	TRBJ2-5	.	TGTGCCAGCACCGGACTAGCCCAAGAGACCCAGTACTTC	CASTGLAQETQYF
TRBV6-4	.	TRBJ1-2	once	TGTGCCAGCAGTGAAAGTTTTTCGGGGTTCTATGGCTACACCTTC	CASSESFSGFYGYTF
TRBV7-2	TRBD2	TRBJ2-6	.	TGTGCCAGCAGCTTAGCGCGGGGGGCCAGGGGTTCTGGGGCCAACGTCCTGACTTTC	CASSLARGARGSGANVLTF
TRBV4-3	.	TRBJ1-4	.	TGCGCCAGCAGCCAAGGGGCAGTAGCAACTAATGAAAAACTGTTTTTT	CASSQGAVATNEKLFF
TRBV7-9	TRBD2	TRBJ2-7	.	TGTGCCAGCAGCTTAACGCGGGAGGGCCACGGAGAGCAGTACTTC	CASSLTREGHGEQYF
TRBV12-5	.	TRBJ1-5	.	TGTGCTAGTGCGGTCAGGGTTGATCAGCCCCAGCATTTT	CASAVRVDQPQHF
TRBV5-1	.	TRBJ1-1	.	TGCGCCAGCAGCTTGGGGGAAAGACAGTCTGAAGCTTTCTTT	CASSLGERQSEAFF
TRBV2	.	TRBJ1-1	.	TGTGCCAGCAGTGAAGGACACCCTGAAGCTTTCTTT	CASSEGHPEAFF
TRBV6-2/TRBV6-3	TRBD1	TRBJ1-5	.	TGTGCCAGCAGTTACGGGACAGGGGATGGATTTAGCAATCAGCCCCAGCATTTT	CASSYGTGDGFSNQPQHF
TRBV2	.	TRBJ2-7	.	TGTGCCAGCAGTGGTTCGTCCTACGAGCAGTACTTC	CASSGSSYEQYF
TRBV7-9	TRBD2	TRBJ2-2	.	TGTGCCAGCAGCCCGGGACTAGCGAGAATACCCAGGAGGGGGGAGCTGTTTTTT	CASSPGLARIPRRGELFF
TRBV18	.	TRBJ1-2	.	TGTGCCAGCTCACCGAGGGAGCCTCCTGGCTACACCTTC	CASSPREPPGYTF
TRBV19	.	TRBJ2-3	.	TGTGCCAGTAGTATAGGTCTCTTAAGCACAGATACGCAGTATTTT	CASSIGLLSTDTQYF
TRBV27	TRBD1	TRBJ2-4	.	TGTGCCAGCAGTTTAAATCCGCCAGGGGTGGACAGGTCCAAAAACATTCAGTACTTC	CASSLNPPGVDRSKNIQYF
TRBV7-2	.	TRBJ1-2	once	TGTGCCAGCAGCTTAGGGTTGGGCAGCATCTATGGCTACACCTTC	CASSLGLGSIYGYTF
TRBV7-3	TRBD2	TRBJ2-2	.	TGTGCCAGCAGCTTAAGACTAGCGTCGCCCGGGGAGCTGTTTTTT	CASSLRLASPGELFF
TRBV11-3	TRBD2	TRBJ2-1	.	TGTGCCAGCGGATTAGCGGGAGTAAATGAGCAGTTCTTC	CASGLAGVNEQFF
TRBV5-6	.	TRBJ1-2	once	TGTGCCAGCAACCTGGACGGGACAGGCTACACCTTC	CASNLDGTGYTF
TRBV5-1	.	TRBJ2-7	.	TGCGCCAGCAGCTTGGTTGCTTATAGTACCTACGAGCAGTACTTC	CASSLVAYSTYEQYF
TRBV2	TRBD2	TRBJ2-1	once	TGTGCCAGCAGGAAGCTAGCGGGGGCGTCCTACAATGAGCAGTTCTTC	CASRKLAGASYNEQFF
TRBV5-6	.	TRBJ1-2	.	TGTGCCAGCAGCTTGGGAACAGCCTATGGCTACACCTTC	CASSLGTAYGYTF
TRBV7-9	TRBD2	TRBJ2-3	.	TGTGCCAGCAGCTTAGGGGGACTAGCGGCTAGCACAGATACGCAGTATTTT	CASSLGGLAASTDTQYF
TRBV11-2	TRBD1	TRBJ1-4	.	TGTGCCAGCAGAAGGACAGGGGTGAAAGAAAAACTGTTTTTT	CASRRTGVKEKLFF
TRBV27	TRBD2	TRBJ2-1	.	TGTGCCAGCAGTTTCCTCCCGGGGAGAGGGAGGGACAATGAGCAGTTCTTC	CASSFLPGRGRDNEQFF
TRBV9	.	TRBJ2-5	.	TGTGCCAGCAGTGGCCGGGATAACTTTCAAGAGACCCAGTACTTC	CASSGRDNFQETQYF
TRBV7-9	.	TRBJ2-5	.	TGTGCCAGCAGCTACTCAGGGATCCAAGAGACCCAGTACTTC	CASSYSGIQETQYF
TRBV5-4	.	TRBJ2-2	.	TGTGCCAGCAGCTTGGGCGGCAGCCACACCGGGGAGCTGTTTTTT	CASSLGGSHTGELFF
TRBV19	TRBD2	TRBJ2-1	.	TGTGCCAGTAGTATAGACCCCTTCGAGCGGGGGCCAGCATACAATGAGCAGTTCTTC	CASSIDPFERGPAYNEQFF
TRBV11-2	.	TRBJ2-3	.	TGTGCCAGCAGCCTCGACTACGGCACAGATACGCAGTATTTT	CASSLDYGTDTQYF
TRBV5-1	.	TRBJ2-2	.	TGCGCCAGCAGCTTGGCTGGACAAAACACCGGGGAGCTGTTTTTT	CASSLAGQNTGELFF
TRBV4-1	TRBD2	TRBJ2-2	.	TGCGCCAGCAGCCCTCATTTAGCGGGGGGGCCGGGCACCGGGGAGCTGTTTTTT	CASSPHLAGGPGTGELFF
TRBV7-8	TRBD1	TRBJ1-2	.	TGTGCCAGCAGCCTACGCCCTCGGGGACAGCCCAACTATGGCTACACCTTC	CASSLRPRGQPNYGYTF
TRBV5-4	.	TRBJ1-4	.	TGTGCCAGTCGGAGGGAGGTAGACGAAAAACTGTTTTTT	CASRREVDEKLFF
TRBV6-2/TRBV6-3	TRBD2	TRBJ2-1	.	TGTGCCAGCAGTCTACTAGCGGAGGGGAACCACAATGAGCAGTTCTTC	CASSLLAEGNHNEQFF
TRBV19	.	TRBJ1-6	.	TGTGCCAGTAGTATGGCGGAGGGGCTGCTTGATTCACCCCTCCACTTT	CASSMAEGLLDSPLHF
TRBV7-2	.	TRBJ2-1	.	TGTGCCAGCAGCCCCCGGAGAAACTCCTACAATGAGCAGTTCTTC	CASSPRRNSYNEQFF